Below are 8 T cell receptor beta chains sequenced from a single sample in a study of blood T cell repertoires in COVID-19. Only in-frame clones appear in the TCRdb table, and some are missing; sequencing was by immunoSEQ multiplex PCR. In the table there are hundreds of thousands of clones, 83% of which are singletons. The sequenced material came from PBMCs or T cells enriched from blood (not recorded which). Receptors were obtained from a woman aged 45-65 years who had been exposed to COVID-19.

J is TRBJ1-2 and V is TRBV30; 11 bases match TRBD1. This CDR3 has 14 amino acids. Germline assignment: CDR1 GTSNPN and CDR2 SVGIG (reference sequence). With V trimmed by 5 bases and J by 5 bases, 7 bases remained unmatched. DNA of the CDR3: TGTGCCTGGGGGACGGGACAGGGGGGATATGGCTACACCTTC. The encoded protein is CAWGTGQGGYGYTF.

This clone is a singleton in its sample. This chain uses TRBV7-9 with TRBJ2-2; 7 positions agree with TRBD1. Germline-derived CDR1 and CDR2 are SEHNR and FQNEAQ (reference sequence). Losses at the gene ends were 6 bases for V and 2 bases for J; bases not matched to a gene: 6. CDR3 length equals 15 residues. The CDR3 here is CASSDRDSNTGELFF. As DNA, the CDR3 is TGTGCCAGCAGTGACCGGGACAGCAACACCGGGGAGCTGTTTTTT.

The V and J genes are TRBV3-1 (or the pseudogene TRBV3-2) and TRBJ1-3, with D possibly TRBD1 on 6 matching bases. The CDR3 contains 15 residues. V was clipped by 6 bases and J by 4 bases, with 16 bases between them. Germline values: CDR1 LGHDT, CDR2 YNNKEL (reference sequence). CDR3 nucleotide sequence: TGTGCCAGCAGACTACAGCAGGGGCTCGGAAACACCATATATTTT. This gives the protein CASRLQQGLGNTIYF.

The chain is built from TRBV24-1 and TRBJ2-3; 10 bases are shared with TRBD1. This CDR3 is built from 17 residues. Trimming removed 4 bases from V and 5 bases from J; junction bases left unmatched: 11. Germline assignment: CDR1 KGHDR and CDR2 SFDVKD. The CDR3 nucleotides read TGTGCCACCAGTGAGACCTACGGGACAGGGGTGGTAGATACGCAGTATTTT. Translated, it gives CATSETYGTGVVDTQYF.

The gene calls are TRBV7-2 and TRBJ1-2; 7 bases match TRBD1. The germline V gene encodes CDR1 SGHTA and CDR2 FQGNSA. The CDR3 consists of 14 residues. Losses at the gene ends were 5 bases for V and 8 bases for J; bases not matched to a gene: 11. The CDR3, as DNA: TGTGCCAGCAGCCCAGGGGGTGGGGTCTTGGGCTACACCTTC. Protein product: CASSPGGGVLGYTF.

This chain connects TRBV18 to TRBJ2-3; D might be TRBD1 (6 bases). The germline V gene has CDR1 KGHSH and CDR2 LQKENI. The CDR3 contains 16 residues. Trimming took 1 base from V and 3 from J, leaving 14 bases between them. Here the CDR3 DNA reads TGTGCCAGCTCACCACGGGCGTTAGGGACAACAGATACGCAGTATTTT. Translated, it gives CASSPRALGTTDTQYF. Variable domain in full (rest from reference TRBV18 and TRBJ2-3): NAGVMQNPRHLVRRRGQEARLRCSPMKGHSHVYWYRQLPEEGLKFMVYLQKENIIDESGMPKERFSAEFPKEGPSILRIQQVVRGDSAAYFCASSPRALGTTDTQYFGPGTRLTVL.

The gene calls are TRBV7-2 and TRBJ1-5; 7 bases are a match to TRBD1. The CDR3 runs 15 residues. Germline values: CDR1 SGHTA, CDR2 FQGNSA. J lost 4 bases, V lost 3 bases, and 6 bases had no gene match. The CDR3: CASSFWGQPNQPQHF. For the CDR3, the DNA is TGTGCCAGCAGCTTTTGGGGACAGCCAAATCAGCCCCAGCATTTT.

The chain recombines TRBV10-2 with TRBJ1-2; D gene uncertain. Germline CDR1 and CDR2: WSHSY and SAAADI. CDR3 size: 15 residues. V lost 7 bases and J lost 0, with 15 bases in between. CDR3 loop: CASTMAGSANYGYTF. The CDR3 coding sequence is TGCGCCAGCACTATGGCAGGCTCCGCTAACTATGGCTACACCTTC.